This TCR beta chain was captured in a study of beta chain features in type 1 diabetes. The study, taken as a whole, reports: Shorter TCRB CDR3s, moderately but significantly so, were found in Type 1 diabetes patients in all four CD4+ subsets.

J gave up 4 bases and V 1 base, and 10 bases lay outside the gene matches. The CDR3 runs 17 residues. From germline, CDR1 is SGHNT and CDR2 YYREEE (reference sequence). Expressed TCRB transcripts were sequenced because the entire RNA isolate underwent reverse transcription. Produced via immunoSEQ multiplex PCR; TCRdb's table is partial and in-frame only. Here the sample spans over 150,000 clones, around 8.4% being singletons. Remarks on this clone: Its antigen remains unidentified.

The V and J genes are TRBV5-4 and TRBJ2-3; TRBD1 matches 9 bases. The sequenced material came from central memory CD4+ T cells from blood. The TCR originated in a young woman with type 1 diabetes. The DNA for the CDR3 is TGTGCCAGCAGCTTGCTATCCGGGACAGGGCTCCCAGATACGCAGTATTTT. This gives the protein CASSLLSGTGLPDTQYF.